This entry lists 13 T cell receptor beta chains sequenced from one sample in a study of T cell responses to AZD1222 COVID-19 vaccine. Profiled with immunoSEQ multiplex PCR; TCRdb holds only in-frame clones, not every one. The data show 130,000 or so clones, with approximately 91% seen just once and about 1.5% held by the top ten. Sequences were derived from peripheral blood, sampled on day 0 of AZD1222 vaccination. The origin of the receptors is an adult in good health.

The chain has TRBV5-5 and TRBJ1-5; TRBD1 might be the D (5 bases). The CDR3 consists of 12 residues. Germline CDR1 is SGHKS and CDR2 is YYEKEE (reference sequence). V shed 4 bases and J shed 4 bases, with 6 bases lying between them. The CDR3: CASSQGNQPQHF. The CDR3 nucleotides read TGTGCCAGCAGCCAGGGAAATCAGCCCCAGCATTTT. The variable domain in full, with the rest retrieved from reference TRBV5-5 and TRBJ1-5, is DAGVTQSPTHLIKTRGQQVTLRCSPISGHKSVSWYQQVLGQGPQFIFQYYEKEERGRGNFPDRFSARQFPNYSSELNVNALLLGDSALYLCASSQGNQPQHFGDGTRLSIL.

This clone was found once. The chain uses TRBV5-8 and TRBJ2-7; 11 nucleotides agree with TRBD2. J gave up 3 bases and V 5 bases, and 4 bases lay outside the gene matches. The CDR3 sequence is 14 residues long. The germline gives CDR1 SGHTS, CDR2 YDEGEE. Here the CDR3 reads CASRSGTSGYEQYF. Here the CDR3 DNA reads TGTGCCAGCAGATCCGGGACTAGCGGCTACGAGCAGTACTTC.

The CDR3 loop is CASRGWTGKSYEQYF. The CDR3 region has the DNA TGTGCCAGCAGGGGATGGACAGGGAAGTCCTACGAGCAGTACTTC. The genes are TRBV6-5 and TRBJ2-7; 8 bases fit TRBD1. This CDR3 is 15 amino acids long. CDR1 and CDR2 from the germline V gene are MNHEY and SVGAGI. V trimming: 6 bases; J trimming: 1 base; junction bases outside the gene matches: 8.

This clone came up a few times. V usage is TRBV7-2 and J usage is TRBJ2-7; 8 bases align to TRBD1. Germline assignment: CDR1 SGHTA and CDR2 FQGNSA. V lost 6 bases and J lost 5; bases outside the gene matches: 3. The CDR3 has 12 amino acids. The DNA of the CDR3 is TGTGCCAGCAGGGACAGGGCCAACGAGCAGTACTTC. Encoded protein: CASRDRANEQYF.

This clone was observed once. This sequence joins TRBV15 and TRBJ1-2, with D possibly matching TRBD1 (6 bases). This CDR3 is 15 amino acids long. V dropped 5 bases and J dropped 4 bases, with 17 bases sitting between them. CDR1 and CDR2 from the germline V gene are LNHNV and YYDKDF (reference sequence). The CDR3 protein is CATSEGGTLGYGYTF. As DNA, the CDR3 is TGTGCCACCAGCGAGGGGGGGACTCTAGGCTATGGCTACACCTTC.

The chain has TRBV7-5 and TRBJ2-2; the table assigns TRBD2, which was not confirmed against the DNA. TRBV7-5 is deemed a pseudogene. CDR3 length equals 17 residues. The CDR3 region has the DNA TGTGCCAGAAGCTTCGGGACTAGCGGGGGACTCACCGGGGAGCTGTTTTTT. Its translation is CARSFGTSGGLTGELFF.

The chain employs TRBV7-3 and TRBJ2-5; 9 nucleotides agree with TRBD2. V shed 1 base, J shed 4 bases, and the junction held 7 bases outside the gene matches. The germline CDR1 and CDR2 sequences are SGHTA and FQGTGA. This CDR3 comprises 16 residues. CDR3 coding DNA: TGTGCCAGCAGCTTAATGGGGCTAGCGGGACTAGAGACCCAGTACTTC. This gives the protein CASSLMGLAGLETQYF.

The chain couples TRBV2 to TRBJ1-4, with 8 positions matching TRBD1. The CDR3 runs to 12 residues. Trimming removed 8 bases from V and 8 bases from J; junction bases left unmatched: 4. CDR1 is SNHLY and CDR2 is FYNNEI in the germline V gene. CDR3 loop: CASLWDREKLFF. The CDR3 DNA is TGTGCCAGCCTATGGGACAGGGAAAAACTGTTTTTT.

The chain combines TRBV2 with TRBJ2-6; D is uncertain. The CDR3 has 16 residues. Germline values: CDR1 SNHLY, CDR2 FYNNEI. Trimming pared 6 bases from V and 0 bases from J, leaving 12 bases between. The CDR3 bases are TGTGCCAGCAGGAAGGACGTCCTCTCTGGGGCCAACGTCCTGACTTTC. Translation gives CASRKDVLSGANVLTF.

This clone appeared a single time. This chain uses TRBV10-3 with TRBJ2-2; 7 nucleotides line up with TRBD1. J gave up 5 bases and V 4 bases, and 1 base lay outside the gene matches. Germline-derived CDR1 and CDR2 are ENHRY and SYGVKD. The CDR3 extends over 13 amino acids. DNA of the CDR3: TGTGCCATCAGTGGCAGGGGGACCGGGGAGCTGTTTTTT. It translates to CAISGRGTGELFF.

This sequence joins TRBV20-1 and TRBJ2-7; 9 positions match TRBD2. The CDR3 runs 16 residues. Trimming took 3 bases from V and 0 from J; bases not matched to a gene: 9. Germline V gene data show CDR1 as DFQATT and CDR2 as SNEGSKA (reference sequence). In DNA, the CDR3 is TGCAGTGCTAGTTGGCTAGCGGGGACCGTCTCCTACGAGCAGTACTTC. Protein: CSASWLAGTVSYEQYF.

The CDR3 here is CASSLQGIYEKLFF. The CDR3 bases are TGTGCCAGCAGCCTACAGGGGATCTATGAAAAACTGTTTTTT. The V and J genes are TRBV21-1 and TRBJ1-4; TRBD1 is the table's D call, not checked against the DNA. TRBV21-1 is a documented pseudogene. This CDR3 is built from 14 residues.

A single count supports this clone. The chain uses TRBV18 and TRBJ2-1, with D tentatively TRBD1 (5 bases). Germline V gene lookup returns CDR1 KGHSH and CDR2 LQKENI. V was clipped by 0 bases and J by 6 bases, with 15 bases between them. The CDR3 runs to 16 residues. The CDR3 loop is CASSPPGLTKANEQFF. CDR3 nucleotides: TGTGCCAGCTCACCACCGGGGCTAACCAAAGCCAATGAGCAGTTCTTC.